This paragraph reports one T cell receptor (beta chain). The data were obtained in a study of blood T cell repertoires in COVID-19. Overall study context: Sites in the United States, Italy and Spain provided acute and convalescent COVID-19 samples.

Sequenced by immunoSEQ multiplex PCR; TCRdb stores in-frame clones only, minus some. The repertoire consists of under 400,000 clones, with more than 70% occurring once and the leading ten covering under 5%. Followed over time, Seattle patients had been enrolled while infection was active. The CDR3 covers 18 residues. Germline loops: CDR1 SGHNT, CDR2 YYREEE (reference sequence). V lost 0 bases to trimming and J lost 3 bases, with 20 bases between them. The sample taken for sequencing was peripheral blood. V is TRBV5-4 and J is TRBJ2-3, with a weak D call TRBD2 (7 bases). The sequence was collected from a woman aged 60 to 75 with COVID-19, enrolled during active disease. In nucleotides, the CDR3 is TGTGCCAGCAGCTTGGGGCAATGGCGGGGGCAGGGTACAGATACGCAGTATTTT. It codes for CASSLGQWRGQGTDTQYF.